This T cell receptor beta chain was sequenced in a study of CD8+ T cells in alopecia areata. The overall study: By percentage of affected scalp area, the severity of treated patients was scored.

RNA was extracted and reverse transcribed into cDNA as the sequencing template. Clones were sequenced by immunoSEQ multiplex PCR, and TCRdb holds only the in-frame ones, with some missing. The sample has 70,000 or so clones; 29% are singletons. Notes on the study in general: Scalp clonality and expanded CD8+ clones among the top 100 were significantly decreased by tofacitinib.

On this clone: The antigen is unknown.

The sample's treatment: oral pan-JAK inhibitor, 5-10 mg twice daily. The researchers isolated CD4+ and CD8+ T cells from PBMCs by sorting. The clonotype originates from a human donor with alopecia areata. The sample in question was CD8+ T cells sorted from blood, obtained at week 4, from a patient treated with tofacitinib.

CDR3 amino acids: CSVVGPGGEQYF. CDR3 nucleotides: TGCAGCGTTGTTGGCCCGGGCGGTGAGCAGTACTTC. The chain recombines TRBV29-1 with TRBJ2-7, with D uncertain. Germline V gives CDR1 SQVTM, CDR2 ANQGSEA. This CDR3 is built from 12 residues. Between the trimmed V and J ends, which lost 4 bases and 7 bases, there was a span of 14 bases.